The 27 T cell receptor beta chains reported below all come from one sample, sequenced in a study of shared clonotypes between healthy human individuals (TCRdb year 2020). The library was built by means of the immunoSEQ multiplex PCR assay. This immuneACCESS table, as held by TCRdb, lists in-frame sequences with V and J called but not all clones. Of the missing ones, under half trace to an unresolved V gene in checked studies; the others have no known cause. The sample has about 2 million clones on record, 85% to 95% of them singletons. The ten largest clonotypes hold about 0.13% of the sample. Sequencing was done on a sample of naive CD4+ T cells sorted from blood. Read against the paper, the sample's cell subset or site label means: CD45RA+ positively selected. All receptors come from a man between 18 and 29 years old in good health.

This clone was observed a single time. The same CDR3 can be traced to other DNA sequences in this sample. V and J are TRBV28 and TRBJ1-5; 9 bases map to TRBD1. Trimming at V came to 2 bases and at J to 2 bases, leaving 1 base not matched to a gene. CDR1 is MDHEN and CDR2 is SYDVKM in the germline V gene. The CDR3 has 15 residues. CDR3 region: CASSLRTGGNQPQHF. CDR3 bases: TGTGCCAGCAGTTTACGGACAGGGGGCAATCAGCCCCAGCATTTT.

As DNA, the CDR3 is TGCAGTGCCCTCCTCCTCTCTGAAGCTTTCTTT. It yields the protein CSALLLSEAFF. The chain combines TRBV20-1 with TRBJ1-1; the D is unclear. The V end was cut by 6 bases, the J end by 6 bases, with 11 bases between. CDR3 size: 11 residues. CDR1 is DFQATT, CDR2 SNEGSKA, per germline (reference sequence).

The chain links TRBV19 to TRBJ2-1; the match to TRBD1 covers 7 bases. After removal of 5 bases from V and 8 bases from J, the junction contained 6 bases not matched to a gene. This CDR3 is 13 amino acids long. CDR1 is LNHDA and CDR2 is SQIVND in the germline V gene (reference sequence). The CDR3 region has the DNA TGTGCCAGTAGTGCACAGGGGCCAGATGAGCAGTTCTTC. Its translation is CASSAQGPDEQFF.

The genes are TRBV30 and TRBJ2-5; the D gene is possibly TRBD1 (6 bases). Germline V CDR1 and CDR2: GTSNPN, SVGIG (reference sequence). Trimming left V 5 bases short and J 5 bases short, with 15 bases between. The CDR3 runs 13 residues. The CDR3 loop reads CAWATGGRETQYF. CDR3 nucleotide sequence: TGTGCCTGGGCGACTGGGGGCCGGGAGACCCAGTACTTC.

This chain connects TRBV11-2 to TRBJ2-3; maybe TRBD1 (5 bases). The germline V gene encodes CDR1 SGHAT and CDR2 FQNNGV. This CDR3 is built from 16 residues. V was cut by 0 bases and J by 4 bases, with 14 bases left in between. The CDR3 region has the DNA TGTGCCAGCAGCTTAGATAGGGGCACCCCCCCAGATACGCAGTATTTT. It specifies CASSLDRGTPPDTQYF.

The V and J genes are TRBV5-5 and TRBJ1-2; 8 bases fit TRBD1. Germline lookup yields CDR1 SGHKS and CDR2 YYEKEE (reference sequence). After removal of 0 bases from V and 2 bases from J, the junction contained 12 bases not matched to a gene. CDR3 length: 18 amino acids. The CDR3, as DNA: TGTGCCAGCAGCTTGGAAAGGCGGGACAGGAGGCAAAACTATGGCTACACCTTC. This encodes CASSLERRDRRQNYGYTF.

This clone appeared a few times. The same CDR3 arises from other DNA sequences in this sample as well. The CDR3 DNA reads as TGCGCCAGCAGCCAAGTAGGAAACTATGGCTACACCTTC. Translated, it gives CASSQVGNYGYTF. The J gene is TRBJ1-2, the V gene TRBV4-1; no clear D. The V and J ends lost 1 base and 2 bases respectively, with 5 bases between them. Germline V gene data show CDR1 as MGHRA and CDR2 as YSYEKL. The length of the CDR3 is 13 residues.

A single count supports this clone. The chain has TRBV9 and TRBJ2-3, with D unclear. V was clipped by 4 bases and J by 2 bases, with 14 bases between them. Germline CDR1 is SGDLS and CDR2 is YYNGEE. This CDR3 region has 15 residues. CDR3 nucleotides: TGTGCCAGCAGCCCCAGTCCCACACACACAGATACGCAGTATTTT. Encoded protein: CASSPSPTHTDTQYF. The full variable domain, in which reference TRBV9 and TRBJ2-3 provide the parts outside the CDR3, is DSGVTQTPKHLITATGQRVTLRCSPRSGDLSVYWYQQSLDQGLQFLIQYYNGEERAKGNILERFSAQQFPDLHSELNLSSLELGDSALYFCASSPSPTHTDTQYFGPGTRLTVL.

With respect to this clone: The identical CDR3 is also encoded by other nucleotide sequences in the sample. The chain is built from TRBV18 and TRBJ2-2; D gene uncertain. This CDR3 is 15 amino acids long. V gave up 1 base and J gave up 1 base, with 7 bases separating them. CDR1 is KGHSH and CDR2 is LQKENI in the germline V gene. CDR3 sequence: CASSPLAGNTGELFF. The CDR3 region has the DNA TGTGCCAGCTCACCACTCGCAGGGAACACCGGGGAGCTGTTTTTT.

The V call is TRBV7-3, the J call TRBJ2-1; D possibly corresponds to TRBD1 (8 bases). Trimming left V 5 bases short and J 1 base short, with 27 bases between. CDR1 is SGHTA and CDR2 is FQGTGA in the germline V gene. The CDR3 has 20 amino acids. The CDR3 bases are TGTGCCAGCAGCCCCACCCGGACAGGGTCGGGGGGAAGATCCTACAATGAGCAGTTCTTC. It encodes CASSPTRTGSGGRSYNEQFF.

This clone was seen only once. This chain links TRBV30 with TRBJ2-7; 11 nucleotides match TRBD2. V was clipped by 8 bases and J by 5 bases; unmatched bases: 8. This CDR3 region has 13 residues. Germline-derived CDR1 and CDR2 are GTSNPN and SVGIG (reference sequence). CDR3 loop: CAGFSGGANEQYF. CDR3 nucleotide sequence: TGTGCCGGCTTTAGCGGGGGGGCGAACGAGCAGTACTTC. Complete variable domain (other parts from reference TRBV30 and TRBJ2-7): SQTIHQWPATLVQPVGSPLSLECTVEGTSNPNLYWYRQAAGRGLQLLFYSVGIGQISSEVPQNLSASRPQDRQFILSSKKLLLSDSGFYLCAGFSGGANEQYFGPGTRLTVT.

The rearrangement uses TRBV6-4 and TRBJ1-4, with D possibly matching TRBD1 (5 bases). Trimming took 0 bases from V and 7 from J, leaving 12 bases between them. The CDR3 runs 15 residues. CDR1 MRHNA and CDR2 SNTAGT come from the germline V gene. Written as DNA, the CDR3 is TGTGCCAGCAGTGACTCAATGGGGCCGGGTGAAAAACTGTTTTTT. It translates to CASSDSMGPGEKLFF.

V is TRBV2 and J is TRBJ1-1, with D possibly TRBD1 on 5 matching bases. CDR1 and CDR2 (germline): SNHLY, FYNNEI. Deletions cut 5 bases from V and 3 bases from J, with 10 bases between. This CDR3 spans 13 amino acids. In nucleotides, the CDR3 is TGTGCCAGCAGTTTTGTGGGGGACACTGAAGCTTTCTTT. Protein product: CASSFVGDTEAFF. Variable domain in full (rest from reference TRBV2 and TRBJ1-1): EPEVTQTPSHQVTQMGQEVILRCVPISNHLYFYWYRQILGQKVEFLVSFYNNEISEKSEIFDDQFSVERPDGSNFTLKIRSTKLEDSAMYFCASSFVGDTEAFFGQGTRLTVV.

The chain links TRBV5-1 to TRBJ2-1, with TRBD1 as a possible D gene (5 bases). The CDR3 contains 16 residues. Per germline, CDR1 SGHRS and CDR2 YFSETQ. V dropped 4 bases and J dropped 9 bases, with 23 bases sitting between them. The CDR3 loop is CASSLQSMTWGSEQFF. The DNA of the CDR3 is TGCGCCAGCAGCCTACAATCCATGACATGGGGCAGTGAGCAGTTCTTC.

This chain joins TRBV5-4 and TRBJ1-1, with D possibly being TRBD1 (6 bases). V was cut by 0 bases and J by 1 base, with 10 bases left in between. From germline, CDR1 is SGHNT and CDR2 YYREEE (reference sequence). This CDR3 contains 15 residues. CDR3 DNA: TGTGCCAGCAGCTTGGAGGGACACTCGAACACTGAAGCTTTCTTT. Translating it yields CASSLEGHSNTEAFF.

The J gene is TRBJ2-7, the V gene TRBV27; 8 bases map to TRBD2. Trimming cost V 2 bases and J 4 bases; bases outside gene matches: 7. Germline loops: CDR1 MNHEY, CDR2 SMNVEV (reference sequence). The CDR3 runs to 15 residues. CDR3 coding DNA: TGTGCCAGCAGTTTAAAGCGGCTAGCGGGTTACGAGCAGTACTTC. Protein sequence: CASSLKRLAGYEQYF.

The rearrangement uses TRBV9 and TRBJ2-2; unclear D gene. The CDR3 is 13 amino acids. Germline CDR1 SGDLS, CDR2 YYNGEE. Trimming removed 4 bases from V and 5 bases from J, with 9 bases in between. CDR3 loop: CASSPALTGELFF. For the CDR3, the DNA is TGTGCCAGCAGCCCAGCCTTGACCGGGGAGCTGTTTTTT. Full variable domain (missing parts from reference TRBV9 and TRBJ2-2): DSGVTQTPKHLITATGQRVTLRCSPRSGDLSVYWYQQSLDQGLQFLIQYYNGEERAKGNILERFSAQQFPDLHSELNLSSLELGDSALYFCASSPALTGELFFGEGSRLTVL.

A word on this clone: The same CDR3 is also encoded by other DNA sequences in this sample. The CDR3 nucleotides are TGTGCCAGCACTGGGACAGGGTCCTACAATGAGCAGTTCTTC. This translates into CASTGTGSYNEQFF. V and J are TRBV6-1 and TRBJ2-1, with TRBD1 matching 9 bases. Germline CDR1 and CDR2: MNHNS and SASEGT. The CDR3 is 14 residues long. V lost 7 bases to trimming and J lost 1 base; unmatched junction nucleotides: 2.

This chain's CDR3 is CASSFSGGSHEQYF. Written as DNA, the CDR3 is TGTGCCAGCAGCTTTAGCGGGGGGTCGCACGAGCAGTACTTC. The genes are TRBV9 and TRBJ2-7, with 10 bases identical to TRBD2. This CDR3 spans 14 amino acids. Germline V gives CDR1 SGDLS, CDR2 YYNGEE. V lost 4 bases and J lost 5; bases outside the gene matches: 6.

This chain links TRBV27 with TRBJ2-7, with D possibly matching TRBD2 (5 bases). The CDR3 has 10 amino acids. Germline V gene lookup returns CDR1 MNHEY and CDR2 SMNVEV (reference sequence). The germline V and J ends were trimmed by 4 bases and 7 bases, with 5 bases remaining between them. The CDR3 nucleotides are TGTGCCAGCAGTTCGGGGGAGCAGTACTTC. It yields the protein CASSSGEQYF.

The V call is TRBV6-6, the J call TRBJ1-1; a weak D match, TRBD1 (6 bases). The CDR3 runs 12 residues. Germline values: CDR1 MNHNY, CDR2 SVGAGI (reference sequence). The V gene lost 0 bases and the J gene lost 11 bases, with 10 bases spanning the gap. In nucleotides, the CDR3 is TGTGCCAGCAGTTACTCGGGGCAGGGGGCTTTCTTT. Amino acids: CASSYSGQGAFF.

J is TRBJ2-5 and V is TRBV6-1; tentative D call: TRBD1 (5 bases). V was clipped by 5 bases and J by 5 bases, with 12 bases between them. In germline, CDR1 is MNHNS, CDR2 SASEGT. CDR3 size: 13 residues. CDR3 coding DNA: TGTGCCAGCAGTCGACAGTATTCGGAGACCCAGTACTTC. This sequence encodes CASSRQYSETQYF.

CDR3 protein: CASSSYRDSPLHF. The CDR3 DNA follows: TGTGCCAGCAGCAGTTATAGGGATTCACCCCTCCACTTT. This chain links TRBV14 with TRBJ1-6; D call uncertain. Germline V gives CDR1 SGHDN, CDR2 FVKESK. V gave up 5 bases and J gave up 8 bases, with 10 bases separating them. CDR3 size: 13 residues.

The V call is TRBV7-9, the J call TRBJ2-7, with a weak D call TRBD2 (6 bases). Per germline, CDR1 SEHNR and CDR2 FQNEAQ (reference sequence). Trimming removed 3 bases at V and 1 base at J, with 13 bases between. This CDR3 comprises 15 residues. The CDR3 spells CASSLGLGGSYEQYF. The CDR3 DNA is TGTGCCAGCAGCTTGGGCCTCGGAGGGTCCTACGAGCAGTACTTC.

The rearrangement joins TRBV19 to TRBJ2-7; maybe TRBD2 (6 bases). Germline V gives CDR1 LNHDA, CDR2 SQIVND (reference sequence). The V and J ends lost 7 bases and 1 base respectively, with 11 bases between them. This CDR3 spans 13 amino acids. In DNA, the CDR3 is TGTGCCAGTAAGGCTAGCGCTTCCTACGAGCAGTACTTC. Amino acid sequence: CASKASASYEQYF.

The rearrangement uses TRBV25-1 and TRBJ2-4; 7 bases agree with TRBD2. V was clipped by 7 bases and J by 7 bases; unmatched bases: 10. Per the germline V gene, CDR1 is MGHDK and CDR2 is SYGVNS. This CDR3 has 14 residues. The CDR3 DNA is TGTGCCAGCACCTCGGGACTGGGGGGGAACATTCAGTACTTC. This codes for CASTSGLGGNIQYF.

CDR3 protein: CASSRDILYGYTF. Written as DNA, the CDR3 is TGTGCCAGCAGCCGGGACATCCTCTATGGCTACACCTTC. This chain joins TRBV28 and TRBJ1-2; a weak D match, TRBD1 (6 bases). The CDR3 has 13 amino acids. Deletions cut 6 bases from V and 4 bases from J, with 12 bases between. Germline CDR1 is MDHEN and CDR2 is SYDVKM.